A selection of T cell receptor beta chains follows, all from one sample in a study of early T cells in non-severe SARS-CoV-2 infection. TCRdb passed the 5' RACE reads through MiXCR, listing each CDR3 protein once. Of about 84,000 distinct CDR3 sequences listed, 9.5% to 13% are singletons. Sequenced material: whole blood. The source of these receptors is an adult who was a healthcare worker with PCR-confirmed SARS-CoV-2 infection or an uninfected control (not recorded which). Both conserved end residues are part of each CDR3.

CDR3 protein: CASSHHSGDYNEQFF
CDR3 length: 15
V gene: TRBV11-3
J gene: TRBJ2-1

CDR3 protein: CASSQPHRGAAYEQYF
CDR3 length: 16
V gene: TRBV4-2
J gene: TRBJ2-7

CDR3 protein: CASSPGSDTEAFF
CDR3 length: 13
V gene: TRBV18
J gene: TRBJ1-1

CDR3 protein: CASSPTVGAGADTQYF
CDR3 length: 16
V gene: TRBV3-1
J gene: TRBJ2-3

CDR3 protein: CACSRLDTQYF
CDR3 length: 11
V gene: TRBV11-2
J gene: TRBJ2-3

CDR3 protein: CSVGAQAGANVLTF
CDR3 length: 14
V gene: TRBV29-1
J gene: TRBJ2-6

CDR3 protein: CASSRGSTDTQYF
CDR3 length: 13
V gene: TRBV9
J gene: TRBJ2-3

CDR3 protein: CSAERGGTDTQYF
CDR3 length: 13
V gene: TRBV20-1
J gene: TRBJ2-3

CDR3 protein: CASKGTGAIPSEQYF
CDR3 length: 15
V gene: TRBV28
J gene: TRBJ2-7

CDR3 protein: CSVAGATDTQYF
CDR3 length: 12
V gene: TRBV29-1
J gene: TRBJ2-3

CDR3 protein: CAWSEHNEQFF
CDR3 length: 11
V gene: TRBV30
J gene: TRBJ2-1

CDR3 protein: CASSLEGTDYGYTF
CDR3 length: 14
V gene: TRBV5-4
J gene: TRBJ1-2

CDR3 protein: CASSLSYNEQFF
CDR3 length: 12
V gene: TRBV5-1
J gene: TRBJ2-1

CDR3 protein: CSVGTGVEQYF
CDR3 length: 11
V gene: TRBV29-1
J gene: TRBJ2-7

CDR3 protein: CSVSGGRASGTGELFF
CDR3 length: 16
V gene: TRBV29-1
J gene: TRBJ2-2

CDR3 protein: CSVEGGRGADTQYF
CDR3 length: 14
V gene: TRBV29-1
J gene: TRBJ2-3

CDR3 protein: CAWSGSSGRGEQYF
CDR3 length: 14
V gene: TRBV30
J gene: TRBJ2-7

CDR3 protein: CASSRGHAARGEQFF
CDR3 length: 15
V gene: TRBV28
J gene: TRBJ2-1

CDR3 protein: CASSLDRGRTGELFF
CDR3 length: 15
V gene: TRBV5-4
J gene: TRBJ2-2

CDR3 protein: CSVRGEGGSPLHF
CDR3 length: 13
V gene: TRBV29-1
J gene: TRBJ1-6

CDR3 protein: CSVEVADTQYF
CDR3 length: 11
V gene: TRBV29-1
J gene: TRBJ2-3

CDR3 protein: CASSPIGLAGGPPGEQFF
CDR3 length: 18
V gene: TRBV10-1
J gene: TRBJ2-1

CDR3 protein: CASSKISSADKNIQYF
CDR3 length: 16
V gene: TRBV7-3
J gene: TRBJ2-4

CDR3 protein: CASSLEWRELTDTQYF
CDR3 length: 16
V gene: TRBV7-3
J gene: TRBJ2-3

CDR3 protein: CASSLTRQVNQPQHF
CDR3 length: 15
V gene: TRBV27
J gene: TRBJ1-5

CDR3 protein: CASKKGLRETQYF
CDR3 length: 13
V gene: TRBV2
J gene: TRBJ2-5

CDR3 protein: CSASGPWTSIDEQFF
CDR3 length: 15
V gene: TRBV20-1
J gene: TRBJ2-1

CDR3 protein: CSDSGQSGNYGYTF
CDR3 length: 14
V gene: TRBV29-1
J gene: TRBJ1-2

CDR3 protein: CSVVTPWDTQYF
CDR3 length: 12
V gene: TRBV29-1
J gene: TRBJ2-3

CDR3 protein: CSVVVAGNYGYTF
CDR3 length: 13
V gene: TRBV29-1
J gene: TRBJ1-2

CDR3 protein: CASRPAHRRGEAFF
CDR3 length: 14
V gene: TRBV28
J gene: TRBJ1-1

CDR3 protein: CASSPLTGPNQPQHF
CDR3 length: 15
V gene: TRBV12-3/TRBV12-4
J gene: TRBJ1-5

CDR3 protein: CSAPGLASNEQFF
CDR3 length: 13
V gene: TRBV20-1
J gene: TRBJ2-1

CDR3 protein: CASSLAGAAVRAFF
CDR3 length: 14
V gene: TRBV7-8
J gene: TRBJ1-1

CDR3 protein: CAWSVQGNNEKLFF
CDR3 length: 14
V gene: TRBV30
J gene: TRBJ1-4

CDR3 protein: CASSLDGRGLETQYF
CDR3 length: 15
V gene: TRBV7-7
J gene: TRBJ2-5

CDR3 protein: CASSMRTGELFF
CDR3 length: 12
V gene: TRBV11-1
J gene: TRBJ2-2

CDR3 protein: CASSQANRGSYNSPLHF
CDR3 length: 17
V gene: TRBV4-2
J gene: TRBJ1-6

CDR3 protein: CASSPGGSGKNEQFF
CDR3 length: 15
V gene: TRBV7-3
J gene: TRBJ2-1

CDR3 protein: CASSLQQGAQDTQYF
CDR3 length: 15
V gene: TRBV7-9
J gene: TRBJ2-3

CDR3 protein: CASSPGRVLGEQYF
CDR3 length: 14
V gene: TRBV28
J gene: TRBJ2-7

CDR3 protein: CASSLSGNEKLFF
CDR3 length: 13
V gene: TRBV5-1
J gene: TRBJ1-4

CDR3 protein: CASSTRQGGNSPLHF
CDR3 length: 15
V gene: TRBV12-3/TRBV12-4
J gene: TRBJ1-6

CDR3 protein: CASSPPGANVLTF
CDR3 length: 13
V gene: TRBV7-9
J gene: TRBJ2-6

CDR3 protein: CASSATVPSYNEQFF
CDR3 length: 15
V gene: TRBV6-1
J gene: TRBJ2-1

CDR3 protein: CATSETSGRGYNEQFF
CDR3 length: 16
V gene: TRBV24-1
J gene: TRBJ2-1

CDR3 protein: CASSYPTTWDYTDTQYF
CDR3 length: 17
V gene: TRBV6-2/TRBV6-3
J gene: TRBJ2-3

CDR3 protein: CASSLTSSGLFYNEQFF
CDR3 length: 17
V gene: TRBV13
J gene: TRBJ2-1

CDR3 protein: CAINPQPDQPQHF
CDR3 length: 13
V gene: TRBV10-3
J gene: TRBJ1-5

CDR3 protein: CASRLKSDEQFF
CDR3 length: 12
V gene: TRBV12-3/TRBV12-4
J gene: TRBJ2-1

CDR3 protein: CASRYRDEQFF
CDR3 length: 11
V gene: TRBV7-8
J gene: TRBJ2-1

CDR3 protein: CASSLKYNSPLHF
CDR3 length: 13
V gene: TRBV12-3/TRBV12-4
J gene: TRBJ1-6

CDR3 protein: CASRLQGENTIYF
CDR3 length: 13
V gene: TRBV7-9
J gene: TRBJ1-3

CDR3 protein: CASSIRTSAQDSEQYF
CDR3 length: 16
V gene: TRBV11-2
J gene: TRBJ2-7

CDR3 protein: CSASGGNEQFF
CDR3 length: 11
V gene: TRBV20-1
J gene: TRBJ2-1

CDR3 protein: CASKNSIPQETQYF
CDR3 length: 14
V gene: TRBV12-3/TRBV12-4
J gene: TRBJ2-5